These T cell receptor beta chains were read from a single sample in a study of cytomegalovirus exposure and HLA in healthy donors. The data were produced by immunoSEQ multiplex PCR, yet TCRdb's version contains in-frame clones alone and is incomplete. The sample has 60,000 to 70,000 clones; approximately 60% are singletons. Sequencing input: PBMCs. These receptor sequences come from a woman in her forties or fifties in good health and CMV-seronegative. Both conserved end residues are part of each CDR3. The D gene is left open where the match is weak. A clone size is listed for some rows: how often the clone was seen (once, few, many), or a class if it is expanded.

cdr3_aa	cdr3_nt	v_call	clone_size	d_call	j_call
CASSLVAGGGMQTQYF	TGTGCCAGCAGCTTGGTAGCGGGAGGAGGAATGCAGACCCAGTACTTC	TRBV5-4	.	TRBD2	TRBJ2-5
CASSQRDRLSDSNQPQHF	TGTGCCAGCAGCCAACGGGACAGGTTGTCGGATAGCAATCAGCCCCAGCATTTT	TRBV7-8	.	TRBD1	TRBJ1-5
CASSQGTSGVYNEQFF	TGTGCCAGCTCACAGGGGACTAGCGGTGTCTACAATGAGCAGTTCTTC	TRBV18	once	TRBD2	TRBJ2-1
CASGLAGVASEQYF	TGTGCCAGTGGACTAGCGGGAGTAGCCTCCGAGCAGTACTTC	TRBV6-6	.	TRBD2	TRBJ2-7
CASSLPTTSGANVLTF	TGTGCCAGCAGCTTACCTACTACCTCTGGGGCCAACGTCCTGACTTTC	TRBV5-6	.	.	TRBJ2-6
CASSSAPGQGAPGANVLTF	TGTGCCAGCAGTTCCGCCCCGGGACAGGGTGCTCCTGGGGCCAACGTCCTGACTTTC	TRBV28	.	TRBD1	TRBJ2-6
CAWGDSSPRAFF	TGTGCCTGGGGGGACAGTTCACCGCGGGCTTTCTTT	TRBV30	few	TRBD1	TRBJ1-1
CASSPTNARTDRGAFF	TGTGCCAGCAGCCCGACTAACGCCCGGACGGATCGGGGGGCTTTCTTT	TRBV7-2	few	.	TRBJ1-1
CASSWNLGAVGTEAFF	TGTGCCAGCAGTTGGAATTTGGGGGCGGTGGGCACTGAAGCTTTCTTT	TRBV28	.	.	TRBJ1-1
CASSLRGVAGERNEQYF	TGTGCCAGCAGCCTGCGGGGGGTAGCGGGAGAACGGAACGAGCAGTACTTC	TRBV5-6	few	TRBD2	TRBJ2-7
CASSRGLAGEWQQYF	TGTGCCAGCTCACGGGGACTAGCGGGAGAGTGGCAGCAGTACTTC	TRBV18	.	TRBD2	TRBJ2-7
CAISVRATYEQYF	TGTGCCATCAGTGTCAGGGCGACCTACGAGCAGTACTTC	TRBV10-3	.	.	TRBJ2-7
CASSYPLGGPQYGYTF	TGTGCCAGCAGTTATCCCCTCGGGGGGCCGCAGTATGGCTACACCTTC	TRBV6-6	.	.	TRBJ1-2
CASSLGGANEQFF	TGTGCCAGCAGCTTAGGGGGCGCGAATGAGCAGTTCTTC	TRBV7-9	.	.	TRBJ2-1
CASSVGTGAYEQYF	TGTGCCAGCAGCGTCGGGACAGGGGCTTACGAGCAGTACTTC	TRBV9	.	TRBD1	TRBJ2-7
CASSLGLSTDTQYF	TGTGCCAGCAGTTTAGGACTGAGCACAGATACGCAGTATTTT	TRBV28	.	.	TRBJ2-3
CASSLTGYSYEQYF	TGTGCCAGCAGCCTAACAGGATACTCCTACGAGCAGTACTTC	TRBV27	.	.	TRBJ2-7
CASSLGDSIYGYTF	TGCGCCAGCAGCTTGGGGGACTCCATCTATGGCTACACCTTC	TRBV5-1	.	.	TRBJ1-2
CASSQYEDQPQHF	TGCGCCAGCAGCCAATACGAGGATCAGCCCCAGCATTTT	TRBV4-3	few	.	TRBJ1-5
CASSLRTGAGRNEQFF	TGTGCCAGCAGCTTGAGGACAGGGGCTGGGCGTAATGAGCAGTTCTTC	TRBV7-3	.	TRBD1	TRBJ2-1
CASTYQGRTDTQYF	TGTGCCAGCACCTATCAGGGGCGCACAGATACGCAGTATTTT	TRBV2	few	.	TRBJ2-3
CASSVAPWSYEQYF	TGTGCCAGCAGCGTAGCCCCTTGGAGTTACGAGCAGTACTTC	TRBV9	few	.	TRBJ2-7
CASSAHSQPQHF	TGTGCCAGCAGCGCCCACAGTCAGCCCCAGCATTTT	TRBV14	.	.	TRBJ1-5
CASSSHEGPGPYTF	TGTGCCAGCAGTTCCCATGAGGGCCCGGGTCCGTACACCTTC	TRBV6-6	.	.	TRBJ1-2
CASSRGQADINTEAFF	TGTGCCAGCAGCCGAGGGCAGGCAGACATAAACACTGAAGCTTTCTTT	TRBV4-2	few	.	TRBJ1-1
CASSGGKGQVDSPLHF	TGCGCCAGCAGCGGAGGGAAAGGACAGGTCGATTCACCCCTCCACTTT	TRBV4-3	few	TRBD1	TRBJ1-6
CSVGLAGGPSYNEQFF	TGCAGCGTTGGACTAGCGGGAGGACCCTCCTACAATGAGCAGTTCTTC	TRBV29-1	.	TRBD2	TRBJ2-1
CASSHRPGQGNGYTF	TGCGCCAGCAGCCACCGACCGGGACAGGGCAATGGCTACACCTTC	TRBV4-3	few	TRBD1	TRBJ1-2
CASSESTGNGYTF	TGCGCCAGCAGTGAATCGACAGGGAATGGCTACACCTTC	TRBV10-1	.	TRBD1	TRBJ1-2
CASSSAPGGAYEQYF	TGTGCCAGCAGTTCCGCTCCCGGGGGGGCCTACGAGCAGTACTTC	TRBV27	few	TRBD2	TRBJ2-7
CASSMTVAPTGELFF	TGTGCCAGTAGTATGACAGTCGCCCCCACCGGGGAGCTGTTTTTT	TRBV19	few	.	TRBJ2-2
CASSPGRLAGGQYF	TGCGCCAGCAGCCCCGGTAGACTAGCGGGAGGGCAGTACTTC	TRBV5-1	.	TRBD2	TRBJ2-7
CASSDPGTSEQFF	TGCGCCAGCAGTGACCCCGGGACTAGTGAGCAGTTCTTC	TRBV10-1	.	TRBD2	TRBJ2-1
CAISESDSGSSYNEQFF	TGTGCCATCAGTGAGTCGGATAGCGGGAGCTCCTACAATGAGCAGTTCTTC	TRBV10-3	.	TRBD2	TRBJ2-1
CASSLTGDYGYTF	TGTGCCAGCAGCCTCACAGGGGATTATGGCTACACCTTC	TRBV6-5	.	TRBD1	TRBJ1-2
CASRGQGEVYGYTF	TGTGCCAGCAGGGGACAGGGAGAAGTCTATGGCTACACCTTC	TRBV5-6	.	TRBD1	TRBJ1-2
CASRVAGAGTDTQYF	TGTGCCAGCAGGGTAGCGGGAGCGGGCACAGATACGCAGTATTTT	TRBV2	few	TRBD2	TRBJ2-3
CASSPDRGTEAFF	TGTGCCAGCTCGCCGGACCGGGGGACTGAAGCTTTCTTT	TRBV18	.	.	TRBJ1-1
CASSLASSTDTQYF	TGCGCCAGCAGCTTGGCCAGTAGCACAGATACGCAGTATTTT	TRBV5-1	.	.	TRBJ2-3
CASSGGETQYF	TGTGCCAGCAGCGGGGGGGAGACCCAGTACTTC	TRBV7-3	.	.	TRBJ2-5
CASSSRQGSNEQYF	TGTGCCAGCAGCTCCCGACAGGGGTCCAACGAGCAGTACTTC	TRBV5-4	.	TRBD1	TRBJ2-7
CASSFHYEQYF	TGTGCCAGCAGCTTCCACTACGAGCAGTACTTC	TRBV7-8	.	.	TRBJ2-7
CASSLELSSYEQYF	TGTGCCAGCAGCTTAGAGCTTAGCTCCTACGAGCAGTACTTC	TRBV7-3	.	.	TRBJ2-7
CASSIGAGPYEQYF	TGTGCCAGTAGTATAGGAGCGGGGCCCTACGAGCAGTACTTC	TRBV19	.	TRBD2	TRBJ2-7
CASSYTQERSNEQFF	TGTGCCAGCAGTTACACCCAAGAGAGATCGAATGAGCAGTTCTTC	TRBV6-6	.	.	TRBJ2-1
CASSPHYGTGQETQYF	TGTGCCAGCAGCCCTCACTACGGGACAGGACAAGAGACCCAGTACTTC	TRBV7-6	once	TRBD1	TRBJ2-5
CASSLRAGGADTQYF	TGCGCCAGCAGCTTGAGGGCAGGGGGCGCAGATACGCAGTATTTT	TRBV5-1	.	TRBD1	TRBJ2-3
CASSQTGTGGVGEKLFF	TGTGCCAGCAGCCAAACCGGGACAGGGGGCGTAGGTGAAAAACTGTTTTTT	TRBV4-2	.	TRBD1	TRBJ1-4
CASSLRGLIVETQYF	TGTGCCAGCAGCCTCAGGGGTTTAATTGTGGAGACCCAGTACTTC	TRBV6-5	.	.	TRBJ2-5
CSVSKREGGRNEQFF	TGCAGCGTCTCCAAGCGGGAGGGCGGCCGAAATGAGCAGTTCTTC	TRBV29-1	.	TRBD2	TRBJ2-1
CSVAGSTPTDTQYF	TGCAGCGTCGCGGGCTCAACGCCCACAGATACGCAGTATTTT	TRBV29-1	.	.	TRBJ2-3